Listed below are T cell receptor beta chains from one sample, sequenced in a study of T cell repertoires in cytomegalovirus infection. MiXCR was run by TCRdb on the reads, yielding one entry per CDR3 protein. This table holds about 450,000 distinct CDR3 sequences, approximately 32% found once. The sequenced material came from PBMCs. The receptors shown here come from a human donor in good health (CMV status not recorded). Some clones in this sample may be carry-over from other donors' samples. Both conserved end residues are part of each CDR3. A D gene is named only where the DNA matches it firmly. The size field is filled for only some rows; it gives once, few, many or a size class.

TRBJ2-2 | TRBD1 | TRBV2 | 14 | - | TGTGCCAGCACCCAGGGGGCAAACACCGGGGAGCTGTTTTTT | CASTQGANTGELFF
TRBJ2-5 | - | TRBV2 | 15 | - | TGTGCCAGCCCGGAGGAACGGGACTCCCAAGAGACCCAGTACTTC | CASPEERDSQETQYF
TRBJ2-4 | - | TRBV7-2 | 16 | - | TGTGCCAGCAGCGCAGACTTCCCCCTAGCCAAAAACATTCAGTACTTC | CASSADFPLAKNIQYF
TRBJ2-5 | - | TRBV3-1 | 15 | - | TGTGCCAGCAGCCGCAGGTCCTTGGCGGGGGAGACCCAGTACTTC | CASSRRSLAGETQYF
TRBJ2-3 | - | TRBV12-3/TRBV12-4 | 14 | many | TGTGCCAGCAGTCCGTGGGGACGCACAGATACGCAGTATTTT | CASSPWGRTDTQYF
TRBJ1-6 | TRBD1 | TRBV20-1 | 16 | few | TGCAGTGCTAGAGCGCTGGGGACAGGGGATAATTCACCCCTCCACTTT | CSARALGTGDNSPLHF
TRBJ2-3 | - | TRBV6-1 | 15 | - | TGTGCCAGCAGCGTACTAGGAGAGGGGACAGATACGCAGTATTTT | CASSVLGEGTDTQYF
TRBJ2-2 | - | TRBV9 | 13 | few | TGTGCCAGCAGCGTTCCGAGCACCGGGGAGCTGTTTTTT | CASSVPSTGELFF
TRBJ1-5 | TRBD1 | TRBV20-1 | 15 | - | TGCAGTGCTATCAGCGGACAGGGGGAGGCTCAGCCCCAGCATTTT | CSAISGQGEAQPQHF
TRBJ1-6 | TRBD1 | TRBV6-2/TRBV6-3 | 15 | few | TGTGCCAGCAGGAAAGCAGGGACAGTAAATTCACCCCTCCACTTT | CASRKAGTVNSPLHF
TRBJ2-3 | TRBD1 | TRBV24-1 | 16 | - | TGTGCCACCAGTGATCCGGGACAGATTAGCACAGATACGCAGTATTTT | CATSDPGQISTDTQYF
TRBJ2-2 | TRBD1 | TRBV27 | 17 | - | TGTGCCAGCAGTTTGGTAGGACAGGGGGTTTACACCGGGGAGCTGTTTTTT | CASSLVGQGVYTGELFF
TRBJ2-5 | - | TRBV6-6 | 15 | - | TGTGCCAGCAGTTACTCGACAGGAGCCCTCTCGTTGCAGTACTTC | CASSYSTGALSLQYF
TRBJ1-6 | - | TRBV23-1 | 21 | - | TGCGCCAGCAGTCCATCGATTTTACGCGTCGGGCAGGTGGAATGGGAATCACCCCTCCACTTT | CASSPSILRVGQVEWESPLHF